The present entry profiles one T cell receptor (beta chain) with its context. The target antigen is unknown. The sample is drawn from a study of cytomegalovirus exposure and HLA in healthy donors. PCR primers comprised 60 Vbeta and 13 Jbeta primers. TCRdb keeps only in-frame clones here, not all; method: immunoSEQ multiplex PCR. Of 50,000 to 80,000 clones in the sample, more than 60% were seen once. The CDR3 contains 12 residues. Trimming took 6 bases from V and 4 from J, leaving 9 bases between them. CDR1 and CDR2 (germline): SNHLY, FYNNEI. Notes on the study in general: Some V segments, including TRBV6-2 and TRBV6-3, were excluded as indistinguishable.

Sequencing was carried out using PBMCs. The TCR originated in a male donor in good health and CMV-seropositive. The chain uses TRBV2 and TRBJ1-2, with D perhaps matching TRBD1 (5 bases). The CDR3 DNA reads TGTGCCAGCAGCTGGGACTCCTATGGCTACACCTTC. The encoded protein is CASSWDSYGYTF.